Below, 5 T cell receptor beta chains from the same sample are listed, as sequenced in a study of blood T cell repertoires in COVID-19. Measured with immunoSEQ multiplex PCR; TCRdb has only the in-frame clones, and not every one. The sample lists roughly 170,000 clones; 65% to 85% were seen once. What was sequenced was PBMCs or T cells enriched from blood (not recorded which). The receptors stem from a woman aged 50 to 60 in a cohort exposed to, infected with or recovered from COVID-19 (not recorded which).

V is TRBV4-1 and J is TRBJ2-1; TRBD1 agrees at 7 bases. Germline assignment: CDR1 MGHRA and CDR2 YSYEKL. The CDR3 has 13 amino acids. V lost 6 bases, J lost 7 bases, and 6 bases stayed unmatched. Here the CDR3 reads CASSPRDRNEQFF. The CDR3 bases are TGCGCCAGCAGTCCCCGGGACAGAAATGAGCAGTTCTTC.

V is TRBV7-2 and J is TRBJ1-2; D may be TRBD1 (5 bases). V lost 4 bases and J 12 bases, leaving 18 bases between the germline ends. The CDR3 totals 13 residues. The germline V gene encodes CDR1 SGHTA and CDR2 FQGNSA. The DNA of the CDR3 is TGTGCCAGCAGCTGGGCTTCACAGGAAGCAAACACCTTC. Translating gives CASSWASQEANTF.

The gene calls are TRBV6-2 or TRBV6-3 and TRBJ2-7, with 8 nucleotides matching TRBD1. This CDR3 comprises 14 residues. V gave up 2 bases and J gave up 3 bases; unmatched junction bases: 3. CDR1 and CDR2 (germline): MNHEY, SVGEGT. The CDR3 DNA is TGTGCCAGCAGTTACCGGGGACAGGACTACGAGCAGTACTTC. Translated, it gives CASSYRGQDYEQYF.

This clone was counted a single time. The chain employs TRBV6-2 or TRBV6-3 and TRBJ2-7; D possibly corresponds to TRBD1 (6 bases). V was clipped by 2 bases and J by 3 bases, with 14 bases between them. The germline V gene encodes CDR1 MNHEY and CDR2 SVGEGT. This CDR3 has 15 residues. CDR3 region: CASSYGQGSGYEQYF. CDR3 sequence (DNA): TGTGCCAGCAGTTACGGTCAGGGGTCAGGCTACGAGCAGTACTTC.

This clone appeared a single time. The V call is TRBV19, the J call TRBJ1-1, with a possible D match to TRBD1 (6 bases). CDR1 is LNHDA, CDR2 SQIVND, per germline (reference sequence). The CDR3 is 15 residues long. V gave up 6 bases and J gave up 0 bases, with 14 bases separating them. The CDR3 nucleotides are TGTGCCAGTAGCTATGGACAGCTTCTGAACACTGAAGCTTTCTTT. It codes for CASSYGQLLNTEAFF.